The 27 T cell receptor beta chains below were found in one sample sequenced in a study of molecular identifiers for immune sequencing clone quantification. TCRdb itself ran the PCR reads through MiXCR, one entry per CDR3 protein. The repertoire holds 460,000 or so distinct CDR3 sequences, with around 23% as singletons. The specimen sequenced was naive CD8+ T cells from blood, with Jurkat cell RNA spiked in. Subset in this sample: FACS-sorted CD8+CD4-CCR7+CD45RA+ naive T cells. These receptors originate from a human donor in good health. Some libraries in this study had Jurkat cell RNA spiked in.

This clonotype showed up just a few times. The V gene is TRBV20-1, the J gene TRBJ2-2; a possible D gene is TRBD2 (5 bases). The V and J ends lost 6 bases and 0 bases respectively, with 14 bases between them. This CDR3 region has 15 residues. Germline CDR1 reads DFQATT; CDR2 reads SNEGSKA (reference sequence). Written as DNA, the CDR3 is TGCAGTGCCAGATTCCGGAGGTCGAACACCGGGGAGCTGTTTTTT. Residues: CSARFRRSNTGELFF.

Only a few counts were recorded for this clonotype. The chain employs TRBV19 and TRBJ1-1; no firm D call. This CDR3 region has 13 residues. The germline V and J ends were trimmed by 3 bases and 4 bases, with 9 bases remaining between them. Germline CDR1 LNHDA, CDR2 SQIVND (reference sequence). The CDR3 bases are TGTGCCAGTAGTATTAAGGGTATCACTGAAGCTTTCTTT. Residues: CASSIKGITEAFF.

The chain carries TRBV12-5 and TRBJ2-2; D unresolved. Trimming removed 2 bases from V and 2 bases from J, with 9 bases in between. Germline CDR1 is LGHNT and CDR2 is FRNRAP. The CDR3 sequence is 15 residues long. CDR3 protein: CASGLSFSNTGELFF. In DNA, the CDR3 is TGTGCTAGTGGTTTGAGTTTCAGTAACACCGGGGAGCTGTTTTTT.

Of note for this clonotype: A clone one base away is much larger, so this may be a read error. The V and J genes are TRBV27 and TRBJ2-3; D ambiguous. The germline gives CDR1 MNHEY, CDR2 SMNVEV (reference sequence). V was cut by 5 bases and J by 5 bases, with 14 bases left in between. The CDR3 consists of 14 residues. The CDR3 coding sequence is TGTGCCAGCAGTAACCAACCCAATGTAGATACGCAGTATTTT. Translating gives CASSNQPNVDTQYF.

The table lists this clonotype with many counts. V and J are TRBV2 and TRBJ1-5; D unclear. CDR1 is SNHLY, CDR2 FYNNEI, per germline. Trimming removed 3 bases at V and 4 bases at J, with 4 bases between. This CDR3 region has 12 residues. The CDR3 is CASSDENQPQHF. CDR3 DNA sequence: TGTGCCAGCAGTGATGAGAATCAGCCCCAGCATTTT. Drawing the rest from reference TRBV2 and TRBJ1-5, the complete variable domain is EPEVTQTPSHQVTQMGQEVILRCVPISNHLYFYWYRQILGQKVEFLVSFYNNEISEKSEIFDDQFSVERPDGSNFTLKIRSTKLEDSAMYFCASSDENQPQHFGDGTRLSIL.

The chain is built from TRBV4-3 and TRBJ2-2, with D hard to call. The CDR3 consists of 13 residues. Germline loops: CDR1 LGHNA, CDR2 YSLEER. V was pared by 1 base and J by 5 bases, with 5 bases between. CDR3 amino acids: CASSQAQTGELFF. The CDR3 coding sequence is TGCGCCAGCAGCCAAGCACAAACCGGGGAGCTGTTTTTT.

Ten or more counts support this clonotype. CDR3 amino acids: CAWSSGNSNQPQHF. Written as DNA, the CDR3 is TGTGCCTGGAGTAGCGGTAATAGCAATCAGCCCCAGCATTTT. The rearrangement uses TRBV30 and TRBJ1-5; D call uncertain. The CDR3 is 14 residues long. The germline V and J ends were trimmed by 2 bases and 0 bases, with 8 bases remaining between them. CDR1 and CDR2 (germline): GTSNPN, SVGIG (reference sequence).

This clonotype has only a few counts. DNA for the CDR3: TGCGCCAGCAGCCAACAACTGGGACAGGGAGTTAATGGCTACACCTTC. Translation gives CASSQQLGQGVNGYTF. The chain has TRBV4-3 and TRBJ1-2, with 9 bases matching TRBD1. V lost 2 bases, J lost 6 bases, and 10 bases stayed unmatched. Looked up from germline, CDR1 is LGHNA and CDR2 is YSLEER. This CDR3 contains 16 residues.

J is TRBJ2-7 and V is TRBV19, with 7 positions matching TRBD1. The CDR3 sequence is 14 residues long. Trimming removed 4 bases from V and 2 bases from J; junction bases left unmatched: 5. Germline CDR1 and CDR2: LNHDA and SQIVND (reference sequence). Written as DNA, the CDR3 is TGTGCCAGTAGTACCACCGGGACAGCCTACGAGCAGTACTTC. Amino acids: CASSTTGTAYEQYF. The entire variable domain, with the rest obtained from reference TRBV19 and TRBJ2-7, is as follows: DGGITQSPKYLFRKEGQNVTLSCEQNLNHDAMYWYRQDPGQGLRLIYYSQIVNDFQKGDIAEGYSVSREKKESFPLTVTSAQKNPTAFYLCASSTTGTAYEQYFGPGTRLTVT.

This clonotype was picked up a small number of times. CDR3: CASSGSSYEQYF. The CDR3 nucleotides read TGTGCCAGCAGTGGTTCTAGCTACGAGCAGTACTTC. V gene TRBV6-1 combines with J gene TRBJ2-7; D is unresolved. The V and J ends lost 4 bases and 3 bases respectively, with 7 bases between them. The CDR3 has 12 residues. Germline CDR1 reads MNHNS; CDR2 reads SASEGT.

This chain connects TRBV27 to TRBJ1-2; 7 bases are shared with TRBD1. J lost 4 bases, V lost 3 bases, and 5 bases had no gene match. The germline CDR1 and CDR2 sequences are MNHEY and SMNVEV (reference sequence). This CDR3 comprises 14 residues. In DNA, the CDR3 is TGTGCCAGCAGTTTCGGCGGGACAGCCTATGGCTACACCTTC. Translation gives CASSFGGTAYGYTF.

The chain has TRBV19 and TRBJ2-1; weak D call: TRBD1 (5 bases). The CDR3 extends over 13 amino acids. Germline CDR1 LNHDA, CDR2 SQIVND (reference sequence). V lost 0 bases, J lost 6 bases, and 6 bases lay in between. CDR3 in amino acids: CASSIDTGNEQFF. CDR3 DNA sequence: TGTGCCAGTAGTATAGATACAGGCAATGAGCAGTTCTTC. The variable domain in full, completed from reference TRBV19 and TRBJ2-1, reads DGGITQSPKYLFRKEGQNVTLSCEQNLNHDAMYWYRQDPGQGLRLIYYSQIVNDFQKGDIAEGYSVSREKKESFPLTVTSAQKNPTAFYLCASSIDTGNEQFFGPGTRLTVL.

The rearrangement uses TRBV6-6 and TRBJ2-3; 11 bases align to TRBD2. V shed 4 bases and J 7 bases; nucleotides not matched to a gene: 10. CDR1 and CDR2 (germline): MNHNY, SVGAGI (reference sequence). This CDR3 is built from 16 residues. CDR3 protein: CASSFLAGGLLNTQYF. In DNA, the CDR3 is TGTGCCAGCAGTTTCCTAGCGGGGGGACTGCTAAATACGCAGTATTTT.

This clonotype was observed a handful of times. The junction shows a germline mismatch at one end, possibly a read error. The V call is TRBV5-3, the J call TRBJ2-7, with 10 bases fitting TRBD1. TRBV5-3 is placed among ORFs of uncertain function. This CDR3 is 17 amino acids long. CDR3 loop: CASSLAGTGALAYEQYF. CDR3 bases: TGTGCCAGCAGCTTGGCCGGGACAGGGGCCCTAGCCTACGAGCAGTACTTC.

This clonotype was picked up a small number of times. This chain joins TRBV7-9 and TRBJ2-3; D unresolved. V shed 4 bases and J shed 0 bases, with 8 bases lying between them. Germline V CDR1 and CDR2: SEHNR, FQNEAQ (reference sequence). This CDR3 has 14 amino acids. The CDR3 loop reads CASSSPQSTDTQYF. CDR3 coding DNA: TGTGCCAGCAGCTCACCACAGAGCACAGATACGCAGTATTTT.

This clonotype turned up a few times. The chain has TRBV7-2 and TRBJ1-2, with 7 bases fitting TRBD1. The germline CDR1 and CDR2 sequences are SGHTA and FQGNSA. CDR3 length equals 13 residues. Unmatched junction bases numbered 2, after V lost 1 base and J lost 6 bases. The CDR3 here is CASSLGGGDGYTF. The DNA for the CDR3 is TGTGCCAGCAGCTTAGGAGGGGGCGATGGCTACACCTTC.

The chain joins TRBV28 to TRBJ1-1; possibly TRBD1 for D (6 bases). The CDR3 runs to 16 residues. Trimming stripped 3 bases from V and 0 bases from J, with 14 bases between. Germline V gives CDR1 MDHEN, CDR2 SYDVKM. The CDR3 spells CASSFRGTMVNTEAFF. In DNA, the CDR3 is TGTGCCAGCAGTTTCCGTGGGACAATGGTGAACACTGAAGCTTTCTTT.

On this clonotype itself: One base away lies a much larger clone, so this may be a sequencing read error. This chain joins TRBV2 and TRBJ2-3; TRBD1 matches 8 bases. Unmatched junction bases numbered 5, after V lost 5 bases and J lost 4 bases. Germline values: CDR1 SNHLY, CDR2 FYNNEI. The CDR3 has 14 amino acids. CDR3 coding DNA: TGTGCCAGCAGTCGGGACAGGACGTCAGATACGCAGTATTTT. Translating it yields CASSRDRTSDTQYF.

This chain uses TRBV27 with TRBJ1-4, with a possible D match to TRBD1 (5 bases). The V end was cut by 6 bases, the J end by 5 bases, with 13 bases between. Germline loops: CDR1 MNHEY, CDR2 SMNVEV (reference sequence). CDR3 length: 14 amino acids. CDR3 nucleotide sequence: TGTGCCAGCAGGGAGGGGTCCTGGAATGAAAAACTGTTTTTT. Translating it yields CASREGSWNEKLFF.

This clonotype was counted at least ten times. The chain carries TRBV20-1 and TRBJ2-7; 12 nucleotides align to TRBD2. This CDR3 spans 13 amino acids. Germline V gene sequence: CDR1 DFQATT, CDR2 SNEGSKA (reference sequence). V lost 6 bases to trimming and J lost 6 bases; unmatched junction nucleotides: 6. In DNA form, the CDR3 reads TGCAGTGCCAAGACTAGCGGGAGAGGCGAGCAGTACTTC. Translation: CSAKTSGRGEQYF.

This chain's CDR3 is CASSVATGRYNEQFF. CDR3 sequence (DNA): TGTGCCAGCAGCGTAGCCACAGGGAGATACAATGAGCAGTTCTTC. The chain joins TRBV9 to TRBJ2-1, with a possible D match to TRBD1 (6 bases). This CDR3 spans 15 amino acids. V lost 0 bases and J lost 4, with 11 bases in between. CDR1 is SGDLS and CDR2 is YYNGEE in the germline V gene. The full variable domain, completed using reference TRBV9 and TRBJ2-1, is DSGVTQTPKHLITATGQRVTLRCSPRSGDLSVYWYQQSLDQGLQFLIQYYNGEERAKGNILERFSAQQFPDLHSELNLSSLELGDSALYFCASSVATGRYNEQFFGPGTRLTVL.

There are a few counts of this clonotype. The chain employs TRBV28 and TRBJ1-1; 7 nucleotides align to TRBD1. The CDR3 has 16 amino acids. Germline V lookup: CDR1 MDHEN, CDR2 SYDVKM. After removal of 3 bases from V and 3 bases from J, the junction contained 10 bases not matched to a gene. The CDR3 here is CASSLESEGADTEAFF. CDR3 bases: TGTGCCAGCAGTTTGGAATCGGAGGGGGCTGACACTGAAGCTTTCTTT.

This clonotype turned up a few times. V usage is TRBV4-1 and J usage is TRBJ1-2; a weak D match, TRBD1 (6 bases). Trimming stripped 0 bases from V and 4 bases from J, with 15 bases between. Germline CDR1 is MGHRA and CDR2 is YSYEKL. The CDR3 is made up of 16 amino acids. CDR3 sequence: CASSQERYRASYGYTF. The CDR3, as DNA: TGCGCCAGCAGCCAAGAGCGTTACAGGGCCTCCTATGGCTACACCTTC.

This clonotype has at least ten counts. This chain uses TRBV7-2 with TRBJ2-1, with D maybe TRBD2 (5 bases). The CDR3 is 15 amino acids. V lost 1 base to trimming and J lost 2 bases, with 9 bases between them. CDR1 and CDR2 from the germline V gene are SGHTA and FQGNSA. CDR3 DNA sequence: TGTGCCAGCAGCTTAGGAGGGAGCGCCTACAATGAGCAGTTCTTC. Encoded protein: CASSLGGSAYNEQFF.

This chain uses TRBV30 with TRBJ1-1; no definite D call. Germline-derived CDR1 and CDR2 are GTSNPN and SVGIG (reference sequence). Trimming removed 2 bases at V and 1 base at J, with 11 bases between. The CDR3 length is 14 residues. CDR3 sequence reads: CAWSLDVRNTEAFF. The CDR3 nucleotides read TGTGCCTGGAGTTTGGACGTTCGGAACACTGAAGCTTTCTTT. Using reference TRBV30 and TRBJ1-1 for the parts outside the CDR3, the full variable domain is SQTIHQWPATLVQPVGSPLSLECTVEGTSNPNLYWYRQAAGRGLQLLFYSVGIGQISSEVPQNLSASRPQDRQFILSSKKLLLSDSGFYLCAWSLDVRNTEAFFGQGTRLTVV.

This clonotype was picked up a small number of times. The chain joins TRBV6-2 or TRBV6-3 to TRBJ1-1; D remains unclear. The CDR3 has 15 amino acids. V was clipped by 1 base and J by 5 bases, with 14 bases between them. Germline V lookup: CDR1 MNHEY, CDR2 SVGEGT. Here the CDR3 reads CASSYLGFGRTEAFF. CDR3 DNA: TGTGCCAGCAGTTACTTGGGCTTTGGGAGGACTGAAGCTTTCTTT.

To note about this clonotype: A much larger clonotype is one base distant, so this may be a read error. The chain joins TRBV4-3 to TRBJ2-6; the D is unclear. The V end was cut by 4 bases, the J end by 0 bases, with 7 bases between. CDR3 length equals 15 residues. Germline CDR1 LGHNA, CDR2 YSLEER. The CDR3 region has the DNA TGCGCCAGCAGCCCGGATATCTCTGGGGCCAACGTCCTGACTTTC. This sequence encodes CASSPDISGANVLTF.